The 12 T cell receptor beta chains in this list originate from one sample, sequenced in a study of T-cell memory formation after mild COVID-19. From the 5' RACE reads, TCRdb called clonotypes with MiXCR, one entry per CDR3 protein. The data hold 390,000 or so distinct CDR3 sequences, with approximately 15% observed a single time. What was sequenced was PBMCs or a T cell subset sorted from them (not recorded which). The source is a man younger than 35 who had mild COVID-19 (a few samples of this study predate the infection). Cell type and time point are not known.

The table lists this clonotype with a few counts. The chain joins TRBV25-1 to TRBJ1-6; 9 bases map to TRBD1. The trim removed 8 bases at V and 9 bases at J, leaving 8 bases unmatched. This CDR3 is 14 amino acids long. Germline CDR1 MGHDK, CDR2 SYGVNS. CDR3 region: CASAGQGSGSPLHF. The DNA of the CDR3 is TGTGCCAGCGCAGGACAGGGGTCAGGTTCACCCCTCCACTTT.

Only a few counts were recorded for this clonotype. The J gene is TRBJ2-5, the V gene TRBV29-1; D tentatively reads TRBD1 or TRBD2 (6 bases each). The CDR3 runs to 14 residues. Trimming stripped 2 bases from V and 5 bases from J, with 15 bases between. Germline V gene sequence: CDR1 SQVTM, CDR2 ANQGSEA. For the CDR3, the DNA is TGCAGCGTTGAAATTAGGGGGGCCCAGGAGACCCAGTACTTC. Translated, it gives CSVEIRGAQETQYF. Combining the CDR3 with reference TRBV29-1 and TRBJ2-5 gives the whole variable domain SAVISQKPSRDICQRGTSLTIQCQVDSQVTMMFWYRQQPGQSLTLIATANQGSEATYESGFVIDKFPISRPNLTFSTLTVSNMSPEDSSIYLCSVEIRGAQETQYFGPGTRLLVL.

CDR3 sequence (DNA): TGTGCCAGCAGCTTGGCGACAGGGACAGACGGGAGGCATCAGCCCCAGCATTTT. Its protein product is CASSLATGTDGRHQPQHF. V is TRBV5-8 and J is TRBJ1-5; 7 positions agree with TRBD1. Looked up from germline, CDR1 is SGHTS and CDR2 is YDEGEE. The V and J ends lost 0 bases and 5 bases, in that order; junction bases with no gene match: 14. This CDR3 has 18 amino acids.

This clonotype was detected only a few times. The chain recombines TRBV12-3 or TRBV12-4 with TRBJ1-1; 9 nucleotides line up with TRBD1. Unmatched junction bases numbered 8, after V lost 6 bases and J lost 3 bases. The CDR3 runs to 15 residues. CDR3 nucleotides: TGTGCCAGCAGCGAGAGGACAGGGGAGGACACTGAAGCTTTCTTT. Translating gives CASSERTGEDTEAFF.

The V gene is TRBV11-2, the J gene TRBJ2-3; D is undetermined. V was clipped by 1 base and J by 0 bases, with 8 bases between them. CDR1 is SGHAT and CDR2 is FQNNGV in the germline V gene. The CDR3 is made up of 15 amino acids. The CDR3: CASSLGQDSTDTQYF. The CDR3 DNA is TGTGCCAGCAGCTTAGGGCAGGATAGCACAGATACGCAGTATTTT.

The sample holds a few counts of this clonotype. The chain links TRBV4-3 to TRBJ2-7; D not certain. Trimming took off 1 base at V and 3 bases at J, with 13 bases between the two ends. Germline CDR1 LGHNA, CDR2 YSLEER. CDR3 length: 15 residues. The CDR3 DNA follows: TGCGCCAGCAGCCAAGTTTACGCTGTATTCTACGAGCAGTACTTC. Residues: CASSQVYAVFYEQYF.

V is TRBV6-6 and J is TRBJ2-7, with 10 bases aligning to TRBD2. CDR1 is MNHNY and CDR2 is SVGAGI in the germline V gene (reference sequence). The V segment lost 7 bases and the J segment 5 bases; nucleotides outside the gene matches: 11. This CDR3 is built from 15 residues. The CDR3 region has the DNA TGTGCCAGCACCCCAGCGGGGGGGGTAGTCAACGAGCAGTACTTC. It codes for CASTPAGGVVNEQYF.

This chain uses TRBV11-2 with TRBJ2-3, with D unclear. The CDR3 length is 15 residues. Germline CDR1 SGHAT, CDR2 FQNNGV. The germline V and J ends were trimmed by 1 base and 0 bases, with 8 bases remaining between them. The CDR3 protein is CASSLVILSTDTQYF. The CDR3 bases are TGTGCCAGCAGCTTAGTGATCTTAAGCACAGATACGCAGTATTTT.

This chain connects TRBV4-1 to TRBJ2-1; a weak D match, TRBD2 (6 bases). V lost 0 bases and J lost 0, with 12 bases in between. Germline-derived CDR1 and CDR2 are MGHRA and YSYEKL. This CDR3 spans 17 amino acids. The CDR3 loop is CASSQEGGGASYNEQFF. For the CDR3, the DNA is TGCGCCAGCAGCCAAGAGGGCGGCGGGGCCTCCTACAATGAGCAGTTCTTC.

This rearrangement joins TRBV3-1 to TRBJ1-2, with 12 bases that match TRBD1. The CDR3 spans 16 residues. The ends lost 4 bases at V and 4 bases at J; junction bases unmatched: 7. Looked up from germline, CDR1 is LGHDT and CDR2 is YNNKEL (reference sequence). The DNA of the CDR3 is TGTGCCAGCAGCCCGGGACAGGGGGCCGCCTTCTATGGCTACACCTTC. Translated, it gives CASSPGQGAAFYGYTF.

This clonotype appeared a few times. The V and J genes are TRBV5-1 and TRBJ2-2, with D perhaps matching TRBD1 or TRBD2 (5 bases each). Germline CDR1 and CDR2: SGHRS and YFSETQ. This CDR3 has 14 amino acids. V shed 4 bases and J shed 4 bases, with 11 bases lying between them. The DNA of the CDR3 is TGCGCCAGCAGCACCGGGGCCGGCACCGGGGAGCTGTTTTTT. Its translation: CASSTGAGTGELFF.

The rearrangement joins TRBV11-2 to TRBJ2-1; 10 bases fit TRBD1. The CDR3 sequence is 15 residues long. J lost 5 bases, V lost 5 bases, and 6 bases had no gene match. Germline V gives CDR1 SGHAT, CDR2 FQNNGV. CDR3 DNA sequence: TGTGCCAGCAGCCTAGGGACAGGGGTCCACAATGAGCAGTTCTTC. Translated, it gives CASSLGTGVHNEQFF.